This T cell receptor beta chain appears in the sequencing data of a study of shared clonotypes between healthy human individuals. Points on this clone: Its target is not known.

At a deep level, the assay was run. TCRdb's table, derived via immunoSEQ multiplex PCR, lists solely in-frame clones and lacks some. The data show approximately 940,000 clones, less than 85% seen once. There were no recent acute infections or vaccinations among the donors, who were healthy HIV-negative adults. Researchers partitioned CD4+ cells into CD45RA+ naive and CD45RA-negative memory subsets. Findings and limits, study-wide: Estimated richness values were generally larger in naive subsets than in memory subsets.

V lost 6 bases and J lost 6, with 15 bases in between. This CDR3 has 14 amino acids. Looked up from germline, CDR1 is SGHRS and CDR2 is YFSETQ. The rearrangement links TRBV5-1 to TRBJ2-2; D remains ambiguous. The sequence came from a man aged 18 to 30 in good health. The sequencing sample was made of memory CD4+ T cells sorted from blood. Specified subset: CD45RA-negative fraction. In DNA form, the CDR3 reads TGCGCCAGCATCGTGGACCTACGGCCCGGGGAGCTGTTTTTT. As protein: CASIVDLRPGELFF.